Following are 4 T cell receptor beta chains from one sample sequenced in a study of T cells expressing NK-cell markers (dated by TCRdb to 2018 to 2020). Preparation of the library involved 5' RACE. TCRdb shows the sequencer as Illumina HiSeq 2000. TCRdb reprocessed the reads, and each CDR3 protein sequence is entered once, without DNA. For this sample, the table gives about 390,000 distinct CDR3 sequences. The biggest ten clones account for about 10% of the sample. Input material: blood T cells: a sorted CD56 or NKG2C T cell subset, CD4+ or CD8+ T cells, or bulk PBMC T cells (not recorded which). The receptor source for this set is a woman in her forties or fifties in good health. Donor details come from another sample of the same person, matched by shared clones.

The V and J genes are TRBV7-9 and TRBJ2-1; TCRdb reports TRBD2, a call that lacks DNA to check it against. This CDR3 has 15 residues. Germline V gene data show CDR1 as SEHNR and CDR2 as FQNEAQ (reference sequence). This CDR3 reads CASSLTLAGVLEQFF. The whole variable domain, remainder taken from reference TRBV7-9 and TRBJ2-1, is DTGVSQNPRHKITKRGQNVTFRCDPISEHNRLYWYRQTLGQGPEFLTYFQNEAQLEKSRLLSDRFSAERPKGSFSTLEIQRTEQGDSAMYLCASSLTLAGVLEQFFGPGTRLTVL.

This chain connects TRBV7-8 to TRBJ2-1; TCRdb's D call, TRBD2, is unchecked because there is no DNA. This CDR3 contains 16 residues. Germline loops: CDR1 SGHVS, CDR2 FQNEAQ. CDR3 in amino acids: CASSKTRDSYYNEQFF. The entire variable domain, with the rest obtained from reference TRBV7-8 and TRBJ2-1, is as follows: GAGVSQSPRYKVAKRGQDVALRCDPISGHVSLFWYQQALGQGPEFLTYFQNEAQLDKSGLPSDRFFAERPEGSVSTLKIQRTQQEDSAVYLCASSKTRDSYYNEQFFGPGTRLTVL.

J is TRBJ2-1 and V is TRBV2; no DNA is available, so the TRBD1 call from TCRdb remains unchecked. CDR1 and CDR2 (germline): SNHLY, FYNNEI. This CDR3 has 15 residues. CDR3: CASTEGGMGLNEQFF.

The chain employs TRBV29-1 and TRBJ2-3; TCRdb designates TRBD2, a call that cannot be tested without DNA. The CDR3 covers 13 residues. Germline values: CDR1 SQVTM, CDR2 ANQGSEA. The CDR3 protein is CSVETSATDTQYF.